Included here is one TCR beta chain sequence, with context. Antigen: not known. The data belong to a study of radiotherapy plus CTLA-4 blockade in lung cancer. Study details: Overall, roughly 17% of patients showed an objective response, while about 29% attained disease control. Findings and limits, study-wide: The study found tumor-derived TCR clones expanded in blood after radiotherapy plus ipilimumab. Reports state that early shifts in blood T cell clones, with interferon-beta, best predicted response.

CTLA-4 blockade using ipilimumab, together with focal radiation, was received by patients with chemo-refractory metastatic non-small-cell lung cancer. Using immunoSEQ multiplex PCR, the repertoire was profiled, and TCRdb retains in-frame clones only, with some absent. The repertoire consists of more than 40,000 clones, with 73% occurring once and the leading ten covering 3.5% to 4%. The ends were cut back, 2 bases at V and 7 bases at J, with 11 bases in the middle. The CDR3 is 13 amino acids. The germline CDR1 and CDR2 sequences are MNHNS and SASEGT. The source material was peripheral blood, sampled from a patient treated with radiotherapy plus ipilimumab. This rearrangement joins TRBV6-1 to TRBJ2-5; no reliable D call. This clonotype was sampled from a human donor with non-small cell lung cancer who had a complete response to radiotherapy plus ipilimumab. The CDR3: CASSERTPGTQYF. Written as DNA, the CDR3 is TGTGCCAGCAGTGAACGAACCCCGGGGACCCAGTACTTC.